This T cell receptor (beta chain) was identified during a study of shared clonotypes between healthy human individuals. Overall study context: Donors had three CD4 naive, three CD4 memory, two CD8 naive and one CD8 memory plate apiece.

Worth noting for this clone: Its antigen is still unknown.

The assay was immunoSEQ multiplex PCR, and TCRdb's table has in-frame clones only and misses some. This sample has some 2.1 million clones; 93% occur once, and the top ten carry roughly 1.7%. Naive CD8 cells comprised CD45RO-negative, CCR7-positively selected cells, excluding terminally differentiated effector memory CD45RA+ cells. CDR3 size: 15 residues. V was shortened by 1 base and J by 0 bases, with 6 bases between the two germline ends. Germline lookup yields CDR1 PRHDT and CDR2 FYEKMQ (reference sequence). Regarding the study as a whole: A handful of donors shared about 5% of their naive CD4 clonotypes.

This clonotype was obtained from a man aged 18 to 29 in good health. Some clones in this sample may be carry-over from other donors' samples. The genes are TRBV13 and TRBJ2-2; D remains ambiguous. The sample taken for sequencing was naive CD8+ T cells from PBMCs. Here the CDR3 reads CASSLVRPNTGELFF. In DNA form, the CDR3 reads TGTGCCAGCAGCTTAGTTCGCCCGAACACCGGGGAGCTGTTTTTT.